This T cell receptor beta chain derives from a study of OX40 agonist ivuxolimab in advanced cancers. Overall study: Therapy given before enrollment (anti-PD-1, anti-PD-L1 or anti-CTLA-4) was allowed, and around 40% had some. One patient with hepatocellular carcinoma and two with cutaneous melanoma, three in all, had partial responses. General study points: Some of the nonresponding patients also showed low levels of normalized T-cell clonal expansion. Within 6 weeks, CD4+ and CD8+ blood T cells expanded clonally at 0.1 to 3.0 mg/kg.

In the case of this clone: Its target is unknown.

TCRdb's table, derived via immunoSEQ multiplex PCR, lists solely in-frame clones and lacks some. The sample carries roughly 60,000 clones, roughly 89% recorded once. Germline V gives CDR1 LNHDA, CDR2 SQIVND (reference sequence). With 7 bases removed from V and 7 bases from J, the gap between germline ends came to 14 bases. The CDR3 sequence is 13 residues long. The rearrangement links TRBV19 to TRBJ1-5; D is perhaps TRBD1 (5 bases). This TCR derives from an adult with an advanced solid tumor such as melanoma, head and neck, liver or kidney cancer. This sample comprised CD4+ or CD8+ T cells sorted from blood, obtained in a trial of the OX40 agonist ivuxolimab. CDR3 protein: CASNRGRGQPQHF. In DNA form, the CDR3 reads TGTGCCAGTAATCGGGGCCGGGGACAGCCCCAGCATTTT.